A single sample gave rise to the 15 T cell receptor beta chains below, sequenced in a study of T cells in tumors after PD-1 blockade. Generated by immunoSEQ multiplex PCR, the TCRdb table keeps only in-frame clones and is missing some. Here the sample spans approximately 63,000 clones, approximately 74% being singletons. The sample in question was PBMCs, obtained after anti-PD-1 treatment. These TCRs come from a human donor with basal cell carcinoma.

The chain carries TRBV4-2 and TRBJ1-3; D unclear. CDR1 and CDR2 (germline): LGHNA, YNFKEQ. The CDR3 has 16 residues. V was pared by 5 bases and J by 0 bases, with 14 bases between. CDR3 region: CASSDELGFSGNTIYF. CDR3 bases: TGTGCCAGCAGCGACGAACTGGGATTCTCTGGAAACACCATATATTTT.

The rearrangement links TRBV5-1 to TRBJ1-1; 9 nucleotides align to TRBD1. The germline CDR1 and CDR2 sequences are SGHRS and YFSETQ. The ends lost 3 bases at V and 7 bases at J; junction bases unmatched: 10. The CDR3 has 15 residues. The CDR3 spells CASSWVTGTGIEAFF. In nucleotides, the CDR3 is TGCGCCAGCAGCTGGGTGACCGGGACAGGGATTGAAGCTTTCTTT.

This clone was picked up one time. The rearrangement uses TRBV5-1 and TRBJ2-7; D not certain. CDR1 is SGHRS, CDR2 YFSETQ, per germline. Trimming left V 0 bases short and J 1 base short, with 5 bases between. The CDR3 sequence is 13 residues long. The CDR3 reads CASSLEASYEQYF. CDR3 nucleotide sequence: TGCGCCAGCAGCTTGGAAGCTTCCTACGAGCAGTACTTC.

This chain links TRBV29-1 with TRBJ2-6, with D hard to call. Germline V CDR1 and CDR2: SQVTM, ANQGSEA. Trimming stripped 6 bases from V and 0 bases from J, with 9 bases between. The CDR3 consists of 14 residues. The CDR3 is CSVLQSSGANVLTF. As DNA, the CDR3 is TGCAGCGTGCTACAGAGCTCTGGGGCCAACGTCCTGACTTTC.

J is TRBJ1-2 and V is TRBV6-1, with no clear D. V lost 2 bases and J lost 8, with 18 bases in between. Germline CDR1 is MNHNS and CDR2 is SASEGT. This CDR3 is built from 15 residues. CDR3 sequence (DNA): TGTGCCAGCAGTGAAAGAACCGGGGTAGGAGAAGGCTACACCTTC. It is translated as CASSERTGVGEGYTF.

V gene TRBV7-8 combines with J gene TRBJ1-2, with TRBD1 as a possible D gene (5 bases). Between the trimmed V and J ends, which lost 1 base and 5 bases, there was a span of 14 bases. The CDR3 has 15 amino acids. From germline, CDR1 is SGHVS and CDR2 FQNEAQ. CDR3 coding DNA: TGTGCCAGCAGCTTAGTTCAGAGGGAGGGGTATGGCTACACCTTC. Protein: CASSLVQREGYGYTF.

This chain connects TRBV19 to TRBJ2-7, with D perhaps assigned TRBD1 or TRBD2 (9 bases each). V was pared by 5 bases and J by 3 bases, with 23 bases between. The germline CDR1 and CDR2 sequences are LNHDA and SQIVND (reference sequence). The CDR3 consists of 17 residues. CDR3 bases: TGTGCCAGTAGTCCTTCTAGCGGGACAGGGCGGGACTACGAGCAGTACTTC. Translated, it gives CASSPSSGTGRDYEQYF.

The V gene is TRBV18, the J gene TRBJ2-6, with a tentative D call TRBD1 (5 bases). The CDR3 loop spans 18 amino acids. V was cut by 1 base and J by 4 bases, with 17 bases left in between. Germline CDR1 reads KGHSH; CDR2 reads LQKENI. The CDR3 reads CASSPQSGASSGANVLTF. CDR3 nucleotides: TGTGCCAGCTCACCACAATCTGGGGCCTCCTCGGGGGCCAACGTCCTGACTTTC. Using reference TRBV18 and TRBJ2-6 for the parts outside the CDR3, the full variable domain is NAGVMQNPRHLVRRRGQEARLRCSPMKGHSHVYWYRQLPEEGLKFMVYLQKENIIDESGMPKERFSAEFPKEGPSILRIQQVVRGDSAAYFCASSPQSGASSGANVLTFGAGSRLTVL.

The chain joins TRBV30 to TRBJ2-3; 10 bases map to TRBD2. CDR1 and CDR2 from the germline V gene are GTSNPN and SVGIG (reference sequence). The length of the CDR3 is 17 residues. Trimming took 3 bases from V and 3 from J; bases not matched to a gene: 12. The CDR3 loop is CAWSRGPLAGGTDTQYF. CDR3 DNA: TGTGCCTGGAGCAGGGGGCCTTTAGCGGGGGGAACAGATACGCAGTATTTT. The complete variable domain, with remaining parts taken from reference TRBV30 and TRBJ2-3, reads SQTIHQWPATLVQPVGSPLSLECTVEGTSNPNLYWYRQAAGRGLQLLFYSVGIGQISSEVPQNLSASRPQDRQFILSSKKLLLSDSGFYLCAWSRGPLAGGTDTQYFGPGTRLTVL.

The chain links TRBV9 to TRBJ2-5, with TRBD2 matching over 10 bases. Germline V CDR1 and CDR2: SGDLS, YYNGEE. The CDR3 has 14 residues. The trim removed 3 bases at V and 5 bases at J, leaving 4 bases unmatched. The CDR3 sequence is CASSDSGGQETQYF. The CDR3 coding sequence is TGTGCCAGCAGCGATAGCGGGGGGCAGGAGACCCAGTACTTC.

The chain recombines TRBV18 with TRBJ2-1; TRBD2 matches at 15 bases. V trimming: 0 bases; J trimming: 2 bases; junction bases outside the gene matches: 2. CDR1 and CDR2 (germline): KGHSH, LQKENI. This CDR3 spans 18 amino acids. CDR3 DNA: TGTGCCAGCTCACCACCCGGACTAGCGGGGGGGCCCTACAATGAGCAGTTCTTC. This sequence encodes CASSPPGLAGGPYNEQFF.

The rearrangement links TRBV5-6 to TRBJ1-4; D call uncertain. There are 17 residues in the CDR3. Germline values: CDR1 SGHDT, CDR2 YYEEEE. The ends were cut back, 0 bases at V and 1 base at J, with 13 bases in the middle. In DNA, the CDR3 is TGTGCCAGCAGCTTGGGGATTAAGGTAGGAACTAATGAAAAACTGTTTTTT. It yields the protein CASSLGIKVGTNEKLFF.

This clone was seen a few times. The chain recombines TRBV23-1 with TRBJ2-1; 10 bases line up with TRBD1. TRBV23-1 is placed among ORFs of uncertain function. The CDR3 runs 14 residues. V shed 3 bases, J shed 7 bases, and the junction held 3 bases outside the gene matches. CDR3 loop: CASSQPGQGNEQFF. In DNA, the CDR3 is TGCGCCAGCAGTCAGCCGGGACAGGGGAATGAGCAGTTCTTC.

The rearrangement uses TRBV5-6 and TRBJ2-6; 7 bases agree with TRBD1. Germline assignment: CDR1 SGHDT and CDR2 YYEEEE. J gave up 0 bases and V 7 bases, and 13 bases lay outside the gene matches. This CDR3 region has 18 residues. The CDR3 DNA sequence: TGTGCCAGCCTCAAATGGACAGGCACGTACTCTGGGGCCAACGTCCTGACTTTC. This translates into CASLKWTGTYSGANVLTF.

The chain is built from TRBV15 and TRBJ2-3, with TRBD1 matching 9 bases. The CDR3 consists of 16 residues. V lost 5 bases and J lost 1; bases outside the gene matches: 7. The germline gives CDR1 LNHNV, CDR2 YYDKDF (reference sequence). The CDR3 loop is CATSGLGQGGTDTQYF. CDR3 nucleotides: TGTGCCACCAGCGGACTGGGACAGGGTGGCACAGATACGCAGTATTTT. The variable domain in full, completed from reference TRBV15 and TRBJ2-3, reads DAMVIQNPRYQVTQFGKPVTLSCSQTLNHNVMYWYQQKSSQAPKLLFHYYDKDFNNEADTPDNFQSRRPNTSFCFLDIRSPGLGDTAMYLCATSGLGQGGTDTQYFGPGTRLTVL.